This entry lists 5 T cell receptor beta chains sequenced from one sample in a study of T cell responses to AZD1222 COVID-19 vaccine. Sequenced by immunoSEQ multiplex PCR; TCRdb stores in-frame clones only, minus some. This table has 130,000 to 150,000 clones, roughly 90% appearing once. The material sequenced was peripheral blood, taken 28 days after the second dose of the MenACWY control vaccine. These receptors all come from an adult who received the MenACWY meningococcal vaccine as a control.

The table lists this clone with a few counts. The CDR3 loop reads CASSQVAGLNTEAFF. The CDR3 DNA reads as TGCGCCAGCAGCCAAGTAGCCGGCCTGAACACTGAAGCTTTCTTT. The gene calls are TRBV4-1 and TRBJ1-1, with D unresolved. Trimming took 1 base from V and 0 from J, leaving 9 bases between them. The CDR3 consists of 15 residues. Germline loops: CDR1 MGHRA, CDR2 YSYEKL.

The chain combines TRBV4-3 with TRBJ1-2, with D perhaps TRBD1 (5 bases). This CDR3 spans 15 amino acids. The germline V gene has CDR1 LGHNA and CDR2 YSLEER. Trimming pared 1 base from V and 0 bases from J, leaving 9 bases between. CDR3 nucleotide sequence: TGCGCCAGCAGCCAAGTGGTGACAGCTAACTATGGCTACACCTTC. Protein sequence: CASSQVVTANYGYTF.

The rearrangement links TRBV6-2 or TRBV6-3 to TRBJ2-2, with TRBD1 as a possible D gene (6 bases). In germline, CDR1 is MNHEY, CDR2 SVGEGT. V lost 5 bases and J 7 bases, leaving 17 bases between the germline ends. This CDR3 region has 15 residues. CDR3 residues: CASSPGTSTSGELFF. The CDR3, as DNA: TGTGCCAGCAGTCCCGGGACATCCACGAGCGGGGAGCTGTTTTTT.

The chain uses TRBV6-2 or TRBV6-3 and TRBJ1-5; D remains ambiguous. V lost 4 bases, J lost 5 bases, and 6 bases lay in between. This CDR3 has 12 residues. Germline V gene lookup returns CDR1 MNHEY and CDR2 SVGEGT. In DNA form, the CDR3 reads TGTGCCAGCAGTTTACGGGATCAGCCCCAGCATTTT. Amino acid sequence: CASSLRDQPQHF.

The rearrangement links TRBV19 to TRBJ2-7, with D perhaps matching TRBD1 (6 bases). Germline lookup yields CDR1 LNHDA and CDR2 SQIVND (reference sequence). CDR3 length: 15 residues. The V end was cut by 0 bases, the J end by 6 bases, with 15 bases between. CDR3 amino acids: CASSIDGGQVSEQYF. The CDR3 DNA is TGTGCCAGTAGTATAGATGGGGGACAAGTTTCCGAGCAGTACTTC.